These 23 T cell receptor beta chains were all obtained from the same sample, sequenced in a study of response to subunit inactivated influenza vaccine. Each CDR3 protein gets one entry after TCRdb re-called the RT-PCR reads with MiXCR. This sample has about 650,000 distinct CDR3 sequences, with 15% to 18% found just once. Sequenced here: PBMCs from blood, sampled 11 to 12 days after vaccination. The origin of the receptors is a man in his forties or fifties who received an inactivated influenza vaccine.

For this clonotype: A clone one base away is much larger, so this may be a read error. The rearrangement joins TRBV3-1 to TRBJ2-1; 7 positions match TRBD1. CDR1 is LGHDT, CDR2 YNNKEL, per germline (reference sequence). This CDR3 has 16 amino acids. J lost 5 bases, V lost 1 base, and 8 bases had no gene match. The CDR3 DNA reads TGTGCCAGCAGCCAAGTTGTAGGGGGCAGAAACAATGAGCAGTTCTTC. Translating gives CASSQVVGGRNNEQFF.

The gene calls are TRBV4-2 and TRBJ1-3, with D maybe TRBD1 (6 bases). The V and J ends lost 1 base and 2 bases respectively, with 12 bases between them. This CDR3 contains 16 residues. Germline loops: CDR1 LGHNA, CDR2 YNFKEQ. The CDR3 nucleotides read TGTGCCAGCAGCCAAGTGGGACACGGCACTGGAAACACCATATATTTT. Its translation is CASSQVGHGTGNTIYF.

The chain is built from TRBV7-2 and TRBJ1-5; no reliable D call. Germline V gene data show CDR1 as SGHTA and CDR2 as FQGNSA. The V gene lost 5 bases and the J gene lost 7 bases, with 12 bases spanning the gap. The CDR3 runs to 13 residues. CDR3 DNA sequence: TGTGCCAGCAGCATAGACCCCTCCCAGCCCCAGCATTTT. Its translation is CASSIDPSQPQHF.

This clonotype was counted only a few times. The rearrangement links TRBV7-9 to TRBJ2-1; weak D call: TRBD1 (6 bases). Trimming pared 4 bases from V and 5 bases from J, leaving 12 bases between. The CDR3 extends over 14 amino acids. Germline V gives CDR1 SEHNR, CDR2 FQNEAQ (reference sequence). CDR3 sequence reads: CASSSSGHNNEQFF. CDR3 DNA: TGTGCCAGCAGCTCCTCGGGACACAACAATGAGCAGTTCTTC.

The genes are TRBV6-2 or TRBV6-3 and TRBJ2-3, with D perhaps TRBD2 (6 bases). The CDR3 length is 14 residues. Germline CDR1 and CDR2: MNHEY and SVGEGT. V gave up 5 bases and J gave up 6 bases, with 15 bases separating them. Here the CDR3 reads CASSRGGVGDTQYF. CDR3 bases: TGTGCCAGCAGTCGCGGAGGGGTGGGGGATACGCAGTATTTT.

This clonotype occurred a few times. The chain has TRBV4-2 and TRBJ1-2; tentatively, D is TRBD1 (5 bases). This CDR3 region has 14 residues. Trimming pared 4 bases from V and 3 bases from J, leaving 12 bases between. Per the germline V gene, CDR1 is LGHNA and CDR2 is YNFKEQ. The CDR3 DNA reads TGTGCCAGCAGCCGGGGACTAGGCCACTATGGCTACACCTTC. It yields the protein CASSRGLGHYGYTF.

In its sample, this clonotype was seen a few times. The J gene is TRBJ2-1, the V gene TRBV9; 7 bases agree with TRBD2. The CDR3 extends over 15 amino acids. From germline, CDR1 is SGDLS and CDR2 YYNGEE. The J segment lost 7 bases and the V segment lost 3 bases, leaving 10 bases of the junction unmatched. The CDR3 spells CASSDLAASGNEQFF. CDR3 coding DNA: TGTGCCAGCAGCGACCTAGCGGCCTCTGGGAATGAGCAGTTCTTC. Filled out from reference TRBV9 and TRBJ2-1, the complete variable domain reads DSGVTQTPKHLITATGQRVTLRCSPRSGDLSVYWYQQSLDQGLQFLIQYYNGEERAKGNILERFSAQQFPDLHSELNLSSLELGDSALYFCASSDLAASGNEQFFGPGTRLTVL.

This clonotype was observed a handful of times. The chain joins TRBV20-1 to TRBJ2-1; 9 bases line up with TRBD2. The CDR3 is 12 residues long. With V trimmed by 7 bases and J by 4 bases, 2 bases remained unmatched. Germline V gene sequence: CDR1 DFQATT, CDR2 SNEGSKA (reference sequence). CDR3 residues: CSVAGVYNEQFF. The DNA for the CDR3 is TGCAGTGTAGCGGGGGTATACAATGAGCAGTTCTTC.

The V and J genes are TRBV6-5 and TRBJ2-7, with D unresolved. Germline V gene lookup returns CDR1 MNHEY and CDR2 SVGAGI. V was trimmed by 8 bases and J by 3 bases, leaving 14 bases between them. The CDR3 is 13 amino acids. The CDR3: CASGNPSFYEQYF. The CDR3, as DNA: TGTGCCAGCGGTAACCCAAGCTTCTACGAGCAGTACTTC.

V usage is TRBV29-1 and J usage is TRBJ2-7; D may be TRBD1 (6 bases). The CDR3 runs 14 residues. V lost 5 bases, J lost 2 bases, and 16 bases lay in between. Per germline, CDR1 SQVTM and CDR2 ANQGSEA. The chain's CDR3 is CSVYSEGVAYEQYF. The CDR3, as DNA: TGCAGCGTTTATTCTGAGGGGGTGGCCTACGAGCAGTACTTC.

CDR3 loop: CATSDSHTMNTEAFF. CDR3 bases: TGTGCCACCAGTGATTCCCACACAATGAACACTGAAGCTTTCTTT. The chain carries TRBV24-1 and TRBJ1-1, with D unresolved. The V gene's germline CDR1 is KGHDR and CDR2 SFDVKD. V was cut by 2 bases and J by 0 bases, with 9 bases left in between. This CDR3 is 15 amino acids long.

This clonotype was picked up many times. The CDR3 region is CATSKSSSGGMDTQYF. CDR3 DNA sequence: TGTGCCACCAGCAAGAGTTCGAGCGGGGGGATGGATACGCAGTATTTT. This chain uses TRBV15 with TRBJ2-3, with 9 bases that match TRBD2. The germline V gene has CDR1 LNHNV and CDR2 YYDKDF (reference sequence). The length of the CDR3 is 16 residues. Trimming at V came to 4 bases and at J to 6 bases, leaving 11 bases not matched to a gene.

This clonotype has more than one count but fewer than ten. V is TRBV9 and J is TRBJ2-1, with a tentative D call TRBD2 (5 bases). The germline V gene encodes CDR1 SGDLS and CDR2 YYNGEE. Trimming stripped 1 base from V and 1 base from J, with 12 bases between. The CDR3 covers 16 residues. The DNA for the CDR3 is TGTGCCAGCAGCGTACGAGGGAGTGATTCCTACAATGAGCAGTTCTTC. It is translated as CASSVRGSDSYNEQFF.

The rearrangement links TRBV20-1 to TRBJ2-5; 8 nucleotides line up with TRBD1. Germline loops: CDR1 DFQATT, CDR2 SNEGSKA (reference sequence). This CDR3 spans 15 amino acids. The ends lost 3 bases at V and 3 bases at J; junction bases unmatched: 9. In nucleotides, the CDR3 is TGCAGTGCTAGTCACCCCAAGACAGGGGAAGAGACCCAGTACTTC. Translated: CSASHPKTGEETQYF.

This clonotype turned up a few times. V usage is TRBV6-2 or TRBV6-3 and J usage is TRBJ1-2, with 9 bases that match TRBD1. V was pared by 5 bases and J by 2 bases, with 6 bases of the junction left unmatched. Germline CDR1 reads MNHEY; CDR2 reads SVGEGT. The CDR3 has 15 residues. The CDR3 region is CASSHRGLSNYGYTF. DNA of the CDR3: TGTGCCAGCAGTCACAGGGGGCTATCCAACTATGGCTACACCTTC.

The chain is built from TRBV7-3 and TRBJ2-1; D perhaps matches TRBD2 (6 bases). CDR3 size: 13 residues. The V gene's germline CDR1 is SGHTA and CDR2 FQGTGA. Trimming took 5 bases from V and 7 from J, leaving 12 bases between them. CDR3: CASSLLAENEQFF. The CDR3 DNA follows: TGTGCCAGCAGCCTATTAGCGGAAAATGAGCAGTTCTTC.

J is TRBJ2-2 and V is TRBV11-1; 7 bases match TRBD2. Trimming at V came to 2 bases and at J to 6 bases, leaving 15 bases not matched to a gene. The CDR3 spans 18 residues. The germline CDR1 and CDR2 sequences are SGHAT and FQDESV (reference sequence). The CDR3 bases are TGTGCCAGCAGCTTATCAATCTCCGGCGGGAGTCGTCCCGGGGAGCTGTTTTTT. It translates to CASSLSISGGSRPGELFF. Complete variable domain (other parts from reference TRBV11-1 and TRBJ2-2): EAEVAQSPRYKITEKSQAVAFWCDPISGHATLYWYRQILGQGPELLVQFQDESVVDDSQLPKDRFSAERLKGVDSTLKIQPAELGDSAMYLCASSLSISGGSRPGELFFGEGSRLTVL.

V is TRBV12-3 or TRBV12-4 and J is TRBJ2-1, with 8 bases that match TRBD2. The CDR3 sequence is 15 residues long. After removal of 3 bases from V and 7 bases from J, the junction contained 8 bases not matched to a gene. The CDR3, as DNA: TGTGCCAGCAGTTTTGCAGCGGGAGTTTCAAATGAGCAGTTCTTC. Translated, it gives CASSFAAGVSNEQFF.

The chain uses TRBV12-3 or TRBV12-4 and TRBJ1-5, with D possibly TRBD1 on 5 matching bases. V was clipped by 5 bases and J by 7 bases, with 24 bases between them. The CDR3 has 17 amino acids. The CDR3 DNA sequence: TGTGCCAGCAGTCTAGAGCGGGGACTCCCTTTTGGACAGCCCCAGCATTTT. This gives the protein CASSLERGLPFGQPQHF.

This clonotype was found a few times. The rearrangement uses TRBV7-2 and TRBJ2-6; D ambiguous. This CDR3 comprises 16 residues. Trimming pared 4 bases from V and 4 bases from J, leaving 14 bases between. CDR1 SGHTA and CDR2 FQGNSA come from the germline V gene. Here the CDR3 DNA reads TGTGCCAGCAGCTCCGCACCGGGTAGAGGGGCCAACGTCCTGACTTTC. This gives the protein CASSSAPGRGANVLTF. Full variable domain (missing parts from reference TRBV7-2 and TRBJ2-6): GAGVSQSPSNKVTEKGKDVELRCDPISGHTALYWYRQSLGQGLEFLIYFQGNSAPDKSGLPSDRFSAERTGGSVSTLTIQRTQQEDSAVYLCASSSAPGRGANVLTFGAGSRLTVL.

This rearrangement joins TRBV4-2 to TRBJ2-3, with D perhaps TRBD1 or TRBD2 (6 bases each). The V end was cut by 7 bases, the J end by 5 bases, with 13 bases between. Germline lookup yields CDR1 LGHNA and CDR2 YNFKEQ. There are 13 residues in the CDR3. The CDR3 region has the DNA TGTGCCAGCAAAACGGGGGCCAAAGATACGCAGTATTTT. Encoded protein: CASKTGAKDTQYF.

This clonotype was detected a few times. The V gene is TRBV19, the J gene TRBJ2-1, with D perhaps given as TRBD1 or TRBD2 (5 bases each). Germline V gives CDR1 LNHDA, CDR2 SQIVND (reference sequence). Trimming pared 8 bases from V and 3 bases from J, leaving 8 bases between. CDR3 length equals 12 residues. CDR3 protein: CASRDVYNEQFF. CDR3 DNA: TGTGCCAGTCGGGACGTCTACAATGAGCAGTTCTTC.

The V gene is TRBV12-3 or TRBV12-4, the J gene TRBJ2-1, with 9 nucleotides matching TRBD2. There are 20 residues in the CDR3. Trimming at V came to 0 bases and at J to 3 bases, leaving 15 bases not matched to a gene. The CDR3 DNA follows: TGTGCCAGCAGTTTAGCGAGGAGGGGGCTAGCGGGAACAGTCTACAATGAGCAGTTCTTC. Translating it yields CASSLARRGLAGTVYNEQFF.